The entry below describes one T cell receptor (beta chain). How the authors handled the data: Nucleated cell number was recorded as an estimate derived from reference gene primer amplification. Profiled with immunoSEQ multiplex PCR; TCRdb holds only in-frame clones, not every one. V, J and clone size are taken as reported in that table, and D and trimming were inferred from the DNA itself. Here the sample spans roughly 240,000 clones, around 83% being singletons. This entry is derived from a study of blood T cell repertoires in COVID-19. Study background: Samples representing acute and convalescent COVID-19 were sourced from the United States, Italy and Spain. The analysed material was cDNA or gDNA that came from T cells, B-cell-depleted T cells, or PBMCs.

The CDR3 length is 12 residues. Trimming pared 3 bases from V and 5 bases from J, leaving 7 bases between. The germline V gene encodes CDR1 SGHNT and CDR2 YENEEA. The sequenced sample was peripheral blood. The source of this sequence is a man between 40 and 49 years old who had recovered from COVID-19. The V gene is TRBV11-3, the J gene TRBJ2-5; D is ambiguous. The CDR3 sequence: CASSLVRETQYF. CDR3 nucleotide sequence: TGTGCCAGCAGCTTGGTACGGGAGACCCAGTACTTC.